Reported below is one T cell receptor (beta chain). What it recognizes is unknown. The entry originates in a study of shared clonotypes between healthy human individuals. Broader study findings: Non-shared clonotypes had lower generation probabilities than clonotypes shared by all four sorted-subset donors.

In germline, CDR1 is MDHEN, CDR2 SYDVKM. The CDR3 runs 12 residues. V was pared by 7 bases and J by 9 bases, with 13 bases between. Here immunoSEQ multiplex PCR was the method, and the copy in TCRdb shows in-frame clones only, minus some. Of some 500,000 clones in the sample, 90% to 96% are singletons; the top ten hold 0.05% to 0.07%. The sequenced sample consisted of naive CD4+ T cells sorted from blood. Subset of the sample: CD45RA+ positively selected. The rearrangement uses TRBV28 and TRBJ2-1; no clear D gene. The source is a woman aged 25 to 39 in good health. In nucleotides, the CDR3 is TGTGCCAGCACCGAAGGGTGGAGTGAGCAGTTCTTC. As protein: CASTEGWSEQFF.